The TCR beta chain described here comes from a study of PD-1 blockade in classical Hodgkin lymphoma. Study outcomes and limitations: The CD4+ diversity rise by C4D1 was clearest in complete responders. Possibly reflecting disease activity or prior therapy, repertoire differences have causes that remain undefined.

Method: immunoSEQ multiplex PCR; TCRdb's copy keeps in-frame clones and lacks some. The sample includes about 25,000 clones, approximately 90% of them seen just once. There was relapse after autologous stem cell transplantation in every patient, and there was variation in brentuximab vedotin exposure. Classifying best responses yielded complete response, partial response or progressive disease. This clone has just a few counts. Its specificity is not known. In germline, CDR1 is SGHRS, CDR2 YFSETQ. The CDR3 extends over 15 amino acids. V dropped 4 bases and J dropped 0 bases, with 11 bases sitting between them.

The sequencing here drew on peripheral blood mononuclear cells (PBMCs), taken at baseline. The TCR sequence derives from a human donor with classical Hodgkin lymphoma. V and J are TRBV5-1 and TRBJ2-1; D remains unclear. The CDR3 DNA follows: TGCGCCAGCAGCAGGGCCGAAAGCTCCTACAATGAGCAGTTCTTC. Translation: CASSRAESSYNEQFF.